This T cell receptor beta chain was captured in a study of T cell responses to AZD1222 COVID-19 vaccine. Study details: The analysis combined second doses at about 4 or about 12 weeks. Notes on the study in general: Repertoire sampling occurred only after the peak T cell response. Targeting of unmutated variant regions was reportedly seen in nearly half of spike-specific TCRs.

Assay: immunoSEQ multiplex PCR; the TCRdb copy retains only in-frame clones and omits some. The data hold about 140,000 clones, with roughly 92% observed a single time. On this clone: Its target is not known.

The CDR3 extends over 16 amino acids. Germline V lookup: CDR1 SGHRS, CDR2 YFSETQ. V lost 0 bases, J lost 1 base, and 11 bases lay in between. This receptor was identified in an adult in good health. V is TRBV5-1 and J is TRBJ2-1; no clear D gene. The material sequenced was peripheral blood, taken on day 0 of AZD1222 vaccination. CDR3 residues: CASSLVGQRSYNEQFF. The CDR3 DNA reads as TGCGCCAGCAGCTTGGTAGGCCAGAGGTCCTACAATGAGCAGTTCTTC. Full variable domain (missing parts from reference TRBV5-1 and TRBJ2-1): KAGVTQTPRYLIKTRGQQVTLSCSPISGHRSVSWYQQTPGQGLQFLFEYFSETQRNKGNFPGRFSGRQFSNSRSEMNVSTLELGDSALYLCASSLVGQRSYNEQFFGPGTRLTVL.